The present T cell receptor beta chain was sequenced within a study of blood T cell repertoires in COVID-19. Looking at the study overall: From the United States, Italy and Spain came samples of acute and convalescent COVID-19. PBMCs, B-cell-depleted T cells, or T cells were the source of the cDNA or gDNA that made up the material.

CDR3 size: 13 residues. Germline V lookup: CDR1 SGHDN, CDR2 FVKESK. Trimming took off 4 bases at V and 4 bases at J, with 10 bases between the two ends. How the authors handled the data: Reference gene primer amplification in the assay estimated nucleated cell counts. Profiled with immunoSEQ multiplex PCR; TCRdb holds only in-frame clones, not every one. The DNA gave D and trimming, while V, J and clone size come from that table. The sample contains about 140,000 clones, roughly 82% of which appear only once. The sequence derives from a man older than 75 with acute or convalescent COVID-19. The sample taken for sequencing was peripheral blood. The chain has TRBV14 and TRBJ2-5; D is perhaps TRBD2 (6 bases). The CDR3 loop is CASSPGVAETQYF. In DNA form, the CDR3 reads TGTGCCAGCAGCCCGGGGGTAGCAGAGACCCAGTACTTC.